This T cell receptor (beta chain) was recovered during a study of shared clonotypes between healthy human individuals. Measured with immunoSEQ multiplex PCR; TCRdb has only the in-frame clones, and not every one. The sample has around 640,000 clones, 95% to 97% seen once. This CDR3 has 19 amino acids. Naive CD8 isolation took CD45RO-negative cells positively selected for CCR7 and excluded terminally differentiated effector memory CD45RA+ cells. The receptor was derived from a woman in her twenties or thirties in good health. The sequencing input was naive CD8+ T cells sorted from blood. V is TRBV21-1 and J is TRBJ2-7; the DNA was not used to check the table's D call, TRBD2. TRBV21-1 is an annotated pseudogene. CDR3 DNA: TGTGCCAGCAGCGACCCAGGCCTACCCGAGCGGGAGCTTCTCCTCGAGCAGTACTTC. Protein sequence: CASSDPGLPERELLLEQYF.